Ten or more counts support the clone carrying this TCR beta chain. Its matching antigen is unknown. The germline CDR1 and CDR2 sequences are KGHSH and LQKENI. There are 15 residues in the CDR3. The V end was cut by 3 bases, the J end by 0 bases, with 9 bases between. In TCRdb, the 5' RACE reads were re-called with MiXCR into one record per CDR3 protein. The data contain fewer than 450,000 distinct CDR3 sequences, around 8.1% of them singletons. These data are taken from a study of T cells after yellow fever vaccination. Study-wide points: Once the booster was given, most primary-vaccination clones reappeared, at more than 95% for CD4 and approximately 88% for CD8.

The sample was PBMCs, taken around 45 days after the first yellow fever vaccination. The receptor was derived from a man between 18 and 29 years old who received the YFV17D yellow fever vaccine. V usage is TRBV18 and J usage is TRBJ1-5; D might be TRBD1 (5 bases). The CDR3 reads CASSPSQVSNQPQHF. Written as DNA, the CDR3 is TGTGCCAGCTCACCTTCACAGGTTAGCAATCAGCCCCAGCATTTT. Together with reference TRBV18 and TRBJ1-5, the CDR3 gives the full variable domain: NAGVMQNPRHLVRRRGQEARLRCSPMKGHSHVYWYRQLPEEGLKFMVYLQKENIIDESGMPKERFSAEFPKEGPSILRIQQVVRGDSAAYFCASSPSQVSNQPQHFGDGTRLSIL.